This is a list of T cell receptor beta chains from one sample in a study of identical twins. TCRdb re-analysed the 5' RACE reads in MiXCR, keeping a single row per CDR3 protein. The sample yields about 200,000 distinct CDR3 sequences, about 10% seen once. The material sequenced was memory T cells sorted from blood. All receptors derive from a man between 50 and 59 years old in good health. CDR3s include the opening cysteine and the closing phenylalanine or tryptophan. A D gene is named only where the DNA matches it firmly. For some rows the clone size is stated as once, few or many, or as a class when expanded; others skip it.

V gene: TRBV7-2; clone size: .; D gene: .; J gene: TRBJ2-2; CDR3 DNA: TGTGATGAGTGGGGGTGGAACACCGGGGAGCTGTTTTTT; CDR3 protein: CDEWGWNTGELFF
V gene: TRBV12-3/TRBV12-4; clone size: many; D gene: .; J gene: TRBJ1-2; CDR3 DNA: TGTGCCAGCAGTGATGTGACCTATGGCTACACCTTC; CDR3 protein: CASSDVTYGYTF
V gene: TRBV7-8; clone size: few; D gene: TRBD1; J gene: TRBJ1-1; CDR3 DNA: TGTGCCAGCAGCCACCTTTCAGGGGGCCGTGGAAACACTGAAGCTTTCTTT; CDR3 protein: CASSHLSGGRGNTEAFF
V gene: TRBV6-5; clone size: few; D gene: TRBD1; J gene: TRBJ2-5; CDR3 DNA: TGTGCCAGCAGTTACTCGCCGGGACAGGGGTTGGAGACCCAGTACTTC; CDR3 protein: CASSYSPGQGLETQYF
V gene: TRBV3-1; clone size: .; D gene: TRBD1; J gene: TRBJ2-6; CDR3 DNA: TGTGCCAGCAGCCAATCGGACAGGGGACTCTCTGGGGCCAACGTCCTGACTTTC; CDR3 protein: CASSQSDRGLSGANVLTF
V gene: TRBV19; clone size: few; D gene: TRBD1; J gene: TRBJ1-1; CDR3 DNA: TGTGCCAGTACCAACGCCCCTATCAGGGGGGGGAACACTGAAGCTTTCTTT; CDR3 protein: CASTNAPIRGGNTEAFF
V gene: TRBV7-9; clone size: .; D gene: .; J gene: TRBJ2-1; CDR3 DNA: TGTGCCAGCAGCTTAGCCGGTAGCCACAATGAGCAGTTCTTC; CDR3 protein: CASSLAGSHNEQFF
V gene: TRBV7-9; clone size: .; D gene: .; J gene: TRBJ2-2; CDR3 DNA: TGTGCCAGCAGCTCCCGGCGGGACACCGGGGAGCTGTTTTTT; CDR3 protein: CASSSRRDTGELFF
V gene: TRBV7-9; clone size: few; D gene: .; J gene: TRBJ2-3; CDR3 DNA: TGTGCCAGCAGCGTAGACAGGTCCCTAACCACAGATACGCAGTATTTT; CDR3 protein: CASSVDRSLTTDTQYF
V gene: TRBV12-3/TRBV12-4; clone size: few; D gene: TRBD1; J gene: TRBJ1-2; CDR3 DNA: TGTGCCAGCAGTTTAGGACAGGGGGCGCGCATCTATGGCTACACCTTC; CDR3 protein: CASSLGQGARIYGYTF
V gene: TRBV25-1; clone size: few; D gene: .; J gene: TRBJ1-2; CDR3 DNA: TGTGCCAGCAGTGAAGCTTGGTATGGCTACACCTTC; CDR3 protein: CASSEAWYGYTF
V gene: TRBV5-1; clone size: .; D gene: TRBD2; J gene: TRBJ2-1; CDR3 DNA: TGCGCCAGCAGCTCGCTAGCGGGCAACAATGAGCAGTTCTTC; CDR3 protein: CASSSLAGNNEQFF
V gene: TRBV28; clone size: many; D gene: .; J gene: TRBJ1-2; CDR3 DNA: TGTGCCAGCAGCCAATATGGCTACACCTTC; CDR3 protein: CASSQYGYTF
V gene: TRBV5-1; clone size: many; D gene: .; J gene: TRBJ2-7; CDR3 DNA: TGCGCCAGCAGTCACAGCGGCAGCCGTTACGAGCAGTACTTC; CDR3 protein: CASSHSGSRYEQYF
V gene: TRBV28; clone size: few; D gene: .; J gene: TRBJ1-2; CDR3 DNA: TGTGCCAGCAGTTTAGTATTTGGGCCGTCCGACCGCTATGGCTACACCTTC; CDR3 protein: CASSLVFGPSDRYGYTF
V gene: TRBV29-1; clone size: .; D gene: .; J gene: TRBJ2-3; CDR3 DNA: TGCAGCGCCAAATTCAGGGGTTTCACAGATACGCAGTATTTT; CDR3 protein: CSAKFRGFTDTQYF
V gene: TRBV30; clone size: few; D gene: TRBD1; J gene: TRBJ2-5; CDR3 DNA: TGTGCCTGGAGTCACGGACAGGGGAGGGAGACCCAGTACTTC; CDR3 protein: CAWSHGQGRETQYF
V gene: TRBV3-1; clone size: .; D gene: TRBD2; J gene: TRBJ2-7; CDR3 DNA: TGTGCCAGCAGCCAACCACTAGCGGGGGCCTACGAGCAGTACTTC; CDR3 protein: CASSQPLAGAYEQYF
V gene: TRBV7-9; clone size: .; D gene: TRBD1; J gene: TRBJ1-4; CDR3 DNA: TGTGCCAGCAGCCCGGGACAGAATTCAAATGAAAAACTGTTTTTT; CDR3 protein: CASSPGQNSNEKLFF
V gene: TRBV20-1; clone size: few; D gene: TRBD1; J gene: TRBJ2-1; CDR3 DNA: TGCAGTGCTGTACAGGGGGTATCCTACAATGAGCAGTTCTTC; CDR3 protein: CSAVQGVSYNEQFF
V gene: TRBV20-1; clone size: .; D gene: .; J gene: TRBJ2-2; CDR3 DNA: TGCAGTGCTAGACCCAGCGGCGCCACCGGGGAGCTGTTTTTT; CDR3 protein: CSARPSGATGELFF
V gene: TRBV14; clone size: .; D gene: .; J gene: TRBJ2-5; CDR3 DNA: TGTGCCAGCAGCCAAGGTGTTGCAGAGACCCAGTACTTC; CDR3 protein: CASSQGVAETQYF
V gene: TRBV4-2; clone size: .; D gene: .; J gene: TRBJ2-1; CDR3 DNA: TGTGCCAGCAGCACGCAGGGGGGGGCGGTCTACAATGAGCAGTTCTTC; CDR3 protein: CASSTQGGAVYNEQFF
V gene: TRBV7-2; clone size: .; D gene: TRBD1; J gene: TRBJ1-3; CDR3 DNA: TGTGCCAGCAGCCCGGGACAGGGGAAAGGAAACACCATATATTTT; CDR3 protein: CASSPGQGKGNTIYF
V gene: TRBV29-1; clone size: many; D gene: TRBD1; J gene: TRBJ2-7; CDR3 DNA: TGCAGCGTAGGACAGGGGGCTGGCTACGAGCAGTACTTC; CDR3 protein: CSVGQGAGYEQYF
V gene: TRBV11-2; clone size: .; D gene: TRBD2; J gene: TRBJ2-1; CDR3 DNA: TGTGCCAGCAGCGTAGCGGGAGGGGTTTCGGATGAGCAGTTCTTC; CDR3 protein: CASSVAGGVSDEQFF
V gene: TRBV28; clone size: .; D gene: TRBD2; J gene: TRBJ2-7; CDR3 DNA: TGTGCCACCATAACTAATATAGCGGGAGGGTCCTACGAGCAGTACTTC; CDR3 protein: CATITNIAGGSYEQYF
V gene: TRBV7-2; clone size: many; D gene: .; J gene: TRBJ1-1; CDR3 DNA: TGTGCCAGCAGCAGGCAGGGCCTTACCACTGAAGCTTTCTTT; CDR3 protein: CASSRQGLTTEAFF
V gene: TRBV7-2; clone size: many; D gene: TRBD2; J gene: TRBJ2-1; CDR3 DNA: TGTGCCAGCACCCTACTAGCGGGAGTGGGAAATGAGCAGTTCTTC; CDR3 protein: CASTLLAGVGNEQFF
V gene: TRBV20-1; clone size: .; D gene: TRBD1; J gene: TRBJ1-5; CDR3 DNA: TGCAGTGCTAGAAGGGGGCGGGGGAGCAATCAGCCCCAGCATTTT; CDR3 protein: CSARRGRGSNQPQHF
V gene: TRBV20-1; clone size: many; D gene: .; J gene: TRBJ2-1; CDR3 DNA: TGCAGTGCTAGAGATCAGACGAATGAGCAGTTCTTC; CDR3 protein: CSARDQTNEQFF
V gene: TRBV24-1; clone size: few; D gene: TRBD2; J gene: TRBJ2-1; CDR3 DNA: TGTGCCACCAGTGGGCGAAGTCTAGCGGGAGCGGATGAGCAGTTCTTC; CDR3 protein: CATSGRSLAGADEQFF